This TCR beta chain is drawn from a study of blood T cell repertoires in COVID-19. About the study: Acute and convalescent COVID-19 specimens originated in the United States, Italy and Spain.

CDR3 length: 15 amino acids. Trimming removed 4 bases from V and 5 bases from J; junction bases left unmatched: 7. Germline V gene sequence: CDR1 KGHSH, CDR2 LQKENI. Per the original methods: Reference gene primer amplification yielded estimated nucleated cell counts. The data were produced by immunoSEQ multiplex PCR, yet TCRdb's version contains in-frame clones alone and is incomplete. Clonal size and the V and J genes are those of that table, whereas D and trimming came from the DNA. Of some 71,000 clones in the sample, under 90% were seen once. The TCR was taken from a man in his forties or fifties with COVID-19, enrolled during active disease. Input material: peripheral blood. The genes are TRBV18 and TRBJ1-4; 7 bases match TRBD1. CDR3 region: CASSRMGTVNEKLFF. The CDR3 DNA sequence: TGTGCCAGCTCACGTATGGGGACAGTAAATGAAAAACTGTTTTTT.